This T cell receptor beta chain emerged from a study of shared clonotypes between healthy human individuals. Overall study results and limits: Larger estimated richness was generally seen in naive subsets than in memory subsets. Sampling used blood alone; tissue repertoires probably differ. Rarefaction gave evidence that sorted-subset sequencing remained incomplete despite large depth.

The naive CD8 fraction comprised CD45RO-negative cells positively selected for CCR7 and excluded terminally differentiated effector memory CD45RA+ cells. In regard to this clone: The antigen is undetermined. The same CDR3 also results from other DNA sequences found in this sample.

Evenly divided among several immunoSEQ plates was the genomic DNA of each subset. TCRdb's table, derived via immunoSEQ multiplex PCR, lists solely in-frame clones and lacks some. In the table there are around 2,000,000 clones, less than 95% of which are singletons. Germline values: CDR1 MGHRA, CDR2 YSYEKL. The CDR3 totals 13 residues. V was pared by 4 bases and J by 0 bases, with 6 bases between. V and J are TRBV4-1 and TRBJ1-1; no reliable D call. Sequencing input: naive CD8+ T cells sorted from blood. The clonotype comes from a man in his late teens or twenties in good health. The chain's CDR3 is CASSLRLNTEAFF. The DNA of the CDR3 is TGCGCCAGCAGCCTGCGGCTGAACACTGAAGCTTTCTTT.